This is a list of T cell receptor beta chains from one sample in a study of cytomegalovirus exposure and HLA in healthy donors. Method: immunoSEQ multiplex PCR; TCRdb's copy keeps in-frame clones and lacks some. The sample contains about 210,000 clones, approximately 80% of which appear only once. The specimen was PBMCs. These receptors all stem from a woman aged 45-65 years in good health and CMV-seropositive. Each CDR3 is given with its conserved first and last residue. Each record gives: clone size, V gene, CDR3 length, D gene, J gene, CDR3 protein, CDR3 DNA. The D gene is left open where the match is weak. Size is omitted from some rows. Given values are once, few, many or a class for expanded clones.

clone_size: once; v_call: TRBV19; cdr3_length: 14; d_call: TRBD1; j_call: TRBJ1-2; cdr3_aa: CASSLPGTGKGYTF; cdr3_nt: TGTGCCAGTAGTCTCCCCGGGACAGGGAAAGGCTACACCTTC
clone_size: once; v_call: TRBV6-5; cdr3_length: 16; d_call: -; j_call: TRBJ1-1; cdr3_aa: CASSYSRQATNTEAFF; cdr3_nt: TGTGCCAGCAGTTACTCTCGACAGGCGACGAACACTGAAGCTTTCTTT
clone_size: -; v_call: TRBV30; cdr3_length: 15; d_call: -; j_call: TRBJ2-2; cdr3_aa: CAWSYGSSETGELFF; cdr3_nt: TGTGCCTGGAGTTACGGGTCTAGCGAAACCGGGGAGCTGTTTTTT
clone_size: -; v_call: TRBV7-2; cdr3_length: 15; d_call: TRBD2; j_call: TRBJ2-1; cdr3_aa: CASSSWTSGGPEQFF; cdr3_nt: TGTGCCAGCAGCTCGTGGACTAGCGGGGGGCCGGAGCAGTTCTTC
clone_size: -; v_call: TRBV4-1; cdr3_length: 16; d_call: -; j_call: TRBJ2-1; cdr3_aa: CASSQVGLSSYNEQFF; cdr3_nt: TGCGCCAGCAGCCAAGTCGGTCTAAGCTCCTACAATGAGCAGTTCTTC
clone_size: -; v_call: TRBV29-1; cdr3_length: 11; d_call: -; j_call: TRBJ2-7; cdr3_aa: CSVTGAYEQYF; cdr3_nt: TGCAGCGTTACAGGAGCCTACGAGCAGTACTTC
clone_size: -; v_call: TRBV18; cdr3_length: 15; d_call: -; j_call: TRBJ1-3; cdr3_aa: CASSLTRGPGHTIYF; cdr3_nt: TGTGCCAGCTCACTAACGCGGGGCCCAGGACACACCATATATTTT
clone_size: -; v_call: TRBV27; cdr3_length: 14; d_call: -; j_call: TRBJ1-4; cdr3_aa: CASSWGGNNEKLFF; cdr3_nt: TGTGCCAGCAGTTGGGGGGGAAATAATGAAAAACTGTTTTTT
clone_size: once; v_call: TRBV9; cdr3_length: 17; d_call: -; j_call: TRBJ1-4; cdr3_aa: CASPLPGTPRSNEKLFF; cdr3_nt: TGTGCCAGCCCCCTCCCCGGGACACCCCGATCTAATGAAAAACTGTTTTTT
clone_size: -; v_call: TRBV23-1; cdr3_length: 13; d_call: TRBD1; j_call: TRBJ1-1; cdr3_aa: CATGTGENTEAFF; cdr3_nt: TGCGCCACCGGGACAGGGGAAAACACTGAAGCTTTCTTT
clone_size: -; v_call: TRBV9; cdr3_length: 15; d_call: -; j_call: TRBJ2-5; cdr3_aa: CASSPAGGRQETQYF; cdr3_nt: TGTGCCAGCAGCCCCGCCGGGGGGCGGCAAGAGACCCAGTACTTC